This record covers a single T cell receptor (beta chain). Sample label explained: CD137+ CD4 T cells sorted after culture with HeLa expressing allogeneic HLA-DP. Stimulation used HeLa cells expressing transduced HLA-DPA1/DPB1, HLA-DM, invariant chain and CD80. HeLa cells expressing allogeneic DPB1 restimulated the roughly 15-day-expanded CD4+ cells for approximately 24 h. TCRdb's copy holds only in-frame clones and misses some; the assay was immunoSEQ multiplex PCR. Of some 680 clones in the sample, around three fifths were seen once. These data originate in a study of T cell repertoires and HLA-DP antigens. Study-wide points: Against one allele, clones undetected before culture averaged about 34%; against the other, around 50%.

V lost 3 bases and J lost 3, with 9 bases in between. CDR1 is SGHNT, CDR2 YENEEA, per germline. The CDR3 spans 14 residues. This chain joins TRBV11-3 and TRBJ1-5, with TRBD1 as a possible D gene (6 bases). Sequences were obtained from alloreactive CD137+ CD4+ T cells from cultured PBMCs. Subset noted: CD137+ CD4+ cells sorted after 24 h restimulation with the allogeneic HLA-DP-expressing HeLa cells. The TCR sequence derives from a woman between 18 and 29 years old in good health and CMV-seronegative. The CDR3 region is CASSFPGANQPQHF. DNA for the CDR3: TGTGCCAGCAGCTTCCCGGGGGCCAATCAGCCCCAGCATTTT.